Listed below are T cell receptor beta chains from one sample, sequenced in a study of ipilimumab plus nivolumab after autologous stem cell transplantation. Profiled with immunoSEQ multiplex PCR; TCRdb holds only in-frame clones, not every one. The sample comprises 10,000 to 15,000 clones, about 75% of which are singletons, and about 11% rests with the top ten. The starting material was PBMCs, obtained in a trial of ipilimumab plus nivolumab as post-transplant consolidation. These receptors were taken from a male donor with multiple myeloma. CDR3s include the opening cysteine and the closing phenylalanine or tryptophan. A D gene is named only where the DNA matches it firmly. For some rows the clone size is stated as once, few or many, or as a class when expanded; others skip it.

DNA | CDR3 | J | size | V | D
TGTGCCAGCAGTCAACTAGCGGGGGGGCTCCACGAGCAGTACTTC | CASSQLAGGLHEQYF | TRBJ2-7 | medium-sized | TRBV27 | TRBD2
TGCGCCACCCAATGGGCAAAAGTGAACACCGGGGAGCTGTTTTTT | CATQWAKVNTGELFF | TRBJ2-2 | . | TRBV10-1 | .
TGTGCCAGCAGCCCGCCGGACACTGAAGCTTTCTTT | CASSPPDTEAFF | TRBJ1-1 | . | TRBV9 | .
TGTGCCAGCAGGGGGGTTGGTGGTAGATACGAGCAGTACTTC | CASRGVGGRYEQYF | TRBJ2-7 | medium-sized | TRBV6-5 | .
TGCGCCAGCAGCTTTTTCCACCCGGACAGGGGGGATGGCTACACCTTC | CASSFFHPDRGDGYTF | TRBJ1-2 | . | TRBV5-1 | TRBD1
TGTGCCAGCAGCGTCGCCCCGGGACAGGGGGACTACGAGCAGTACTTC | CASSVAPGQGDYEQYF | TRBJ2-7 | . | TRBV9 | TRBD1
TGTGCCACCAGCAGAGATCAAAGGCTGTGGGGGAACATTCAGTACTTC | CATSRDQRLWGNIQYF | TRBJ2-4 | few | TRBV15 | .
TGTGCCAGCAGCCCTGGGCCTTATAGCAATCAGCCCCAGCATTTT | CASSPGPYSNQPQHF | TRBJ1-5 | . | TRBV7-2 | .
TGTGCCAGCAGTGAAGCGCCCGGGGCCCGAGGGTATGTTTCACCCCTCCACTTT | CASSEAPGARGYVSPLHF | TRBJ1-6 | . | TRBV2 | .
TGTGCCAGAAGGAAACATGTAGGAAAGACCTATGGCTACACCTTC | CARRKHVGKTYGYTF | TRBJ1-2 | . | TRBV7-5 | .
TGTGCCAGCTCACCCAATGGGAGCGGGGAGCTGTTTTTT | CASSPNGSGELFF | TRBJ2-2 | . | TRBV18 | .
TGTGCCAGCAGCTTAAGGACGGGTCATAACTATGGCTACACCTTC | CASSLRTGHNYGYTF | TRBJ1-2 | . | TRBV7-2 | .
TGCGCCAGCAGCCAAGATCAGACTAGCGGGGCCTACAATGAGCAGTTCTTC | CASSQDQTSGAYNEQFF | TRBJ2-1 | . | TRBV4-3 | TRBD2
TGCAGTGGCAGGGAGGGCTACGAGCAGTACTTC | CSGREGYEQYF | TRBJ2-7 | . | TRBV20-1 | TRBD2
TGTGCCAGTAGTATAAACAGGGTGAGGAACACTGAAGCTTTCTTT | CASSINRVRNTEAFF | TRBJ1-1 | . | TRBV19 | .
TGTGCCAGCAAACCTAGCGGGGGGGCCAAGCAGTTCTTC | CASKPSGGAKQFF | TRBJ2-1 | . | TRBV9 | TRBD2
TGTGCCAGCAGCCCCCACCCGGGACACGGTTACGAGCAGTACTTC | CASSPHPGHGYEQYF | TRBJ2-7 | . | TRBV5-5 | .
TGCGCCAGCAGCCAAGACCTTACCTTGACGGGTCGGGATGAAAAACTGTTTTTT | CASSQDLTLTGRDEKLFF | TRBJ1-4 | . | TRBV4-1 | .
TGTGCCAGCAGATTCACAGGGCCCTCGTATGAAAAACTGTTTTTT | CASRFTGPSYEKLFF | TRBJ1-4 | . | TRBV28 | .
TGTGCCTGGAGTGCACAGGGGTCTTTCACTGAAGCTTTCTTT | CAWSAQGSFTEAFF | TRBJ1-1 | . | TRBV30 | TRBD1
TGCAGCGTTCCTCTATTTACCCGGGGGTTTTACGAGCAGTACTTC | CSVPLFTRGFYEQYF | TRBJ2-7 | . | TRBV29-1 | .
TGTGCCAGCAGCGAGACAGGCTACGAGCAGTACTTC | CASSETGYEQYF | TRBJ2-7 | once | TRBV7-8 | .
TGTGCCAGCAGCTTAGGAGAGACCCAGTACTTC | CASSLGETQYF | TRBJ2-5 | few | TRBV11-2 | .
TGTGCCAGCAGCCCCCCGGGGAAATACAATGAGCAGTTCTTC | CASSPPGKYNEQFF | TRBJ2-1 | . | TRBV7-9 | .